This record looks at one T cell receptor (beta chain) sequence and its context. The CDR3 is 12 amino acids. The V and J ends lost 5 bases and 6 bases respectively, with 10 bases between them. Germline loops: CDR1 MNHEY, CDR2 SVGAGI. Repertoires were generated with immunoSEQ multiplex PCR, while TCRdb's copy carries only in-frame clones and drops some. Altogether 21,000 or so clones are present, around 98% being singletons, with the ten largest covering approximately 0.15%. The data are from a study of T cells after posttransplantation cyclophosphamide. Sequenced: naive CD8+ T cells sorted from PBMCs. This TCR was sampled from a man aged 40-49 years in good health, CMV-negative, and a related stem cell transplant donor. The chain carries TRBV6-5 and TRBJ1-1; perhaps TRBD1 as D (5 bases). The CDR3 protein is CASSEWGAEAFF. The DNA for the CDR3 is TGTGCCAGCAGTGAATGGGGGGCTGAAGCTTTCTTT.